The 28 T cell receptor beta chains listed next were all sequenced from one sample in a study of blood T cell repertoires in COVID-19. Some clones are missing from TCRdb's copy, which holds only in-frame ones; the method was immunoSEQ multiplex PCR. This table holds approximately 230,000 clones, about four fifths found once. Material: peripheral blood. These receptors all come from a man aged 80 or over with acute or convalescent COVID-19.

The chain carries TRBV5-4 and TRBJ2-1; a weak D match, TRBD2 (5 bases). The V end was cut by 0 bases, the J end by 2 bases, with 12 bases between. The CDR3 has 16 residues. CDR1 is SGHNT and CDR2 is YYREEE in the germline V gene (reference sequence). Here the CDR3 DNA reads TGTGCCAGCAGCTTGGCCTCTAGCCCAACCTACAATGAGCAGTTCTTC. Amino acid sequence: CASSLASSPTYNEQFF. Variable domain in full (rest from reference TRBV5-4 and TRBJ2-1): ETGVTQSPTHLIKTRGQQVTLRCSSQSGHNTVSWYQQALGQGPQFIFQYYREEENGRGNFPPRFSGLQFPNYSSELNVNALELDDSALYLCASSLASSPTYNEQFFGPGTRLTVL.

V usage is TRBV7-3 and J usage is TRBJ2-3; TRBD2 matches at 9 bases. The CDR3 sequence is 15 residues long. The V gene's germline CDR1 is SGHTA and CDR2 FQGTGA. The trim removed 3 bases at V and 2 bases at J, leaving 3 bases unmatched. The CDR3 spells CASSFSGRNTDTQYF. The CDR3 DNA follows: TGTGCCAGCAGCTTTAGCGGGAGAAACACAGATACGCAGTATTTT.

This chain connects TRBV19 to TRBJ2-7, with 8 bases aligning to TRBD2. Germline CDR1 and CDR2: LNHDA and SQIVND (reference sequence). The CDR3 sequence is 14 residues long. V trimming: 9 bases; J trimming: 3 bases; junction bases outside the gene matches: 10. The chain's CDR3 is CASRAGGRNYEQYF. For the CDR3, the DNA is TGTGCCAGCAGGGCGGGGGGCAGGAACTACGAGCAGTACTTC.

The rearrangement joins TRBV5-1 to TRBJ1-3; D not resolved. Germline V gene lookup returns CDR1 SGHRS and CDR2 YFSETQ. The CDR3 length is 15 residues. Trimming stripped 2 bases from V and 0 bases from J, with 9 bases between. The CDR3 protein is CASSLRGHSGNTIYF. The CDR3 region has the DNA TGCGCCAGCAGCTTACGCGGTCACTCTGGAAACACCATATATTTT.

As regards this clone: One end of the junction fails to match germline, which may point to a read error. This sequence joins TRBV6-5 and TRBJ2-7; possibly TRBD2 for D (5 bases). This CDR3 is 16 amino acids long. Germline V lookup: CDR1 MNHEY, CDR2 SVGAGI. The CDR3 DNA follows: TGTGCCAGCAGTTACTCCTTCGGGATAGCCTCCCACGAGCAGTACTTC. Its protein is CASSYSFGIASHEQYF.

The chain links TRBV5-1 to TRBJ2-7; TRBD1 agrees at 7 bases. This CDR3 contains 13 residues. Germline V gene data show CDR1 as SGHRS and CDR2 as YFSETQ. The V segment lost 6 bases and the J segment 4 bases; nucleotides outside the gene matches: 7. The CDR3 loop reads CASTRTGPYEQYF. CDR3 DNA: TGCGCCAGCACGAGGACAGGCCCGTACGAGCAGTACTTC.

This clone was observed a single time. The CDR3 bases are TGTGCCAGCAGCCAAGCACCGTTAGTCTCTGGAAACACCATATATTTT. As protein: CASSQAPLVSGNTIYF. The V and J genes are TRBV4-2 and TRBJ1-3; D uncertain. V was trimmed by 1 base and J by 0 bases, leaving 10 bases between them. This CDR3 region has 16 residues. CDR1 is LGHNA, CDR2 YNFKEQ, per germline.

This clone was seen only once. This chain joins TRBV19 and TRBJ2-2; 12 positions match TRBD1. V dropped 5 bases and J dropped 1; count of bases not matched to a gene: 5. This CDR3 region has 17 residues. Per germline, CDR1 LNHDA and CDR2 SQIVND (reference sequence). The CDR3 nucleotides read TGTGCCAGTAGTCCCGGGACAGGGGGCGGGAACACCGGGGAGCTGTTTTTT. Translating it yields CASSPGTGGGNTGELFF.

This chain uses TRBV9 with TRBJ1-6; 11 positions agree with TRBD1. The germline V gene has CDR1 SGDLS and CDR2 YYNGEE. The CDR3 spans 15 residues. V lost 0 bases to trimming and J lost 9 bases; unmatched junction nucleotides: 2. CDR3 in DNA: TGTGCCAGCAGCGTAGGGACAGGGGGCACTTCACCCCTCCACTTT. It encodes CASSVGTGGTSPLHF.

The sample holds one count of this clone. The rearrangement uses TRBV27 and TRBJ1-2; TRBD1 agrees at 8 bases. Germline CDR1 MNHEY, CDR2 SMNVEV (reference sequence). CDR3 length: 14 residues. With 5 bases clipped from V and 5 bases from J, the junction kept 7 bases outside the gene matches. The CDR3 is CASSPRDRRYGYTF. The CDR3 coding sequence is TGTGCCAGCAGTCCCAGGGACAGGCGTTATGGCTACACCTTC.

This clone came up a few times. The chain has TRBV5-4 and TRBJ2-7; D is possibly TRBD1 (6 bases). V was clipped by 4 bases and J by 3 bases, with 11 bases between them. Germline lookup yields CDR1 SGHNT and CDR2 YYREEE (reference sequence). The CDR3 length is 13 residues. Written as DNA, the CDR3 is TGTGCCAGCAGCGCATCACAGGGCTACGAGCAGTACTTC. As protein: CASSASQGYEQYF.

V and J are TRBV9 and TRBJ2-1; 8 bases match TRBD2. CDR3 length: 17 residues. Germline values: CDR1 SGDLS, CDR2 YYNGEE. The V and J ends lost 0 bases and 4 bases, in that order; junction bases with no gene match: 9. The CDR3 sequence: CASSVGRAGGLYNEQFF. CDR3 nucleotides: TGTGCCAGCAGCGTAGGACGGGCGGGGGGCCTGTACAATGAGCAGTTCTTC.

This clone has more than one count but fewer than ten. The V gene is TRBV4-1, the J gene TRBJ2-1, with D tentatively TRBD2 (5 bases). V dropped 1 base and J dropped 0 bases, with 13 bases sitting between them. The germline V gene has CDR1 MGHRA and CDR2 YSYEKL. CDR3 size: 17 residues. The CDR3 sequence is CASSQVWAGGSYNEQFF. The DNA of the CDR3 is TGCGCCAGCAGCCAAGTCTGGGCGGGCGGCTCCTACAATGAGCAGTTCTTC.

The V gene is TRBV12-5, the J gene TRBJ1-1, with TRBD1 as a possible D gene (6 bases). This CDR3 has 15 residues. CDR1 is LGHNT, CDR2 FRNRAP, per germline. V was trimmed by 1 base and J by 9 bases, leaving 18 bases between them. The CDR3 nucleotides are TGTGCTAGTGGTTTGGACTGGACTGGGGGCAATAAAGCTTTCTTT. This sequence encodes CASGLDWTGGNKAFF.

The rearrangement links TRBV7-9 to TRBJ2-7, with D possibly matching TRBD1 (8 bases). CDR3 length equals 18 residues. The V and J ends lost 2 bases and 1 base respectively, with 21 bases between them. In germline, CDR1 is SEHNR, CDR2 FQNEAQ (reference sequence). In nucleotides, the CDR3 is TGTGCCAGCAGCTTAAGAGGCGGCAACAGGGGGGGATCCTACGAGCAGTACTTC. It is translated as CASSLRGGNRGGSYEQYF.

The chain employs TRBV3-1 (or the pseudogene TRBV3-2) and TRBJ2-6; tentative D call: TRBD1 (5 bases). V gave up 4 bases and J gave up 1 base, with 5 bases separating them. CDR1 is LGHDT and CDR2 is YNNKEL in the germline V gene (reference sequence). The CDR3 covers 14 residues. DNA of the CDR3: TGTGCCAGCAGCCCAGGGTCTGGGGCCAACGTCCTGACTTTC. Amino acids: CASSPGSGANVLTF.

The chain combines TRBV30 with TRBJ2-2; 9 nucleotides line up with TRBD1. The germline CDR1 and CDR2 sequences are GTSNPN and SVGIG (reference sequence). With V trimmed by 3 bases and J by 4 bases, 6 bases remained unmatched. This CDR3 has 15 amino acids. DNA of the CDR3: TGTGCCTGGAGGCAACAGGGGGCTGGCACCGGGGAGCTGTTTTTT. It codes for CAWRQQGAGTGELFF.

Concerning this clone itself: The same CDR3 also results from other DNA sequences found in this sample. The CDR3 bases are TGTGCCAGTAGGCTACAGGGGGTTGGCAATCAGCCCCAGCATTTT. As protein: CASRLQGVGNQPQHF. The chain combines TRBV19 with TRBJ1-5; 8 bases are shared with TRBD1. V dropped 6 bases and J dropped 2; count of bases not matched to a gene: 6. The germline V gene has CDR1 LNHDA and CDR2 SQIVND (reference sequence). CDR3 length: 15 residues. Looking up the rest from reference TRBV19 and TRBJ1-5 gives the full variable domain: DGGITQSPKYLFRKEGQNVTLSCEQNLNHDAMYWYRQDPGQGLRLIYYSQIVNDFQKGDIAEGYSVSREKKESFPLTVTSAQKNPTAFYLCASRLQGVGNQPQHFGDGTRLSIL.

The table lists this clone with a count of one. The chain recombines TRBV5-1 with TRBJ1-2; D uncertain. The CDR3 runs 13 residues. Trimming shortened V by 2 bases and J by 9 bases, and 14 bases separated the two germline ends. Germline CDR1 and CDR2: SGHRS and YFSETQ. The DNA for the CDR3 is TGCGCCAGCAGCTTAGACACTCCTAACCGCTACACCTTC. It is translated as CASSLDTPNRYTF. Using reference TRBV5-1 and TRBJ1-2 for the parts outside the CDR3, the full variable domain is KAGVTQTPRYLIKTRGQQVTLSCSPISGHRSVSWYQQTPGQGLQFLFEYFSETQRNKGNFPGRFSGRQFSNSRSEMNVSTLELGDSALYLCASSLDTPNRYTFGSGTRLTVV.

The gene calls are TRBV2 and TRBJ2-1; D is unclear. CDR3 length: 15 residues. The ends were cut back, 1 base at V and 0 bases at J, with 7 bases in the middle. Germline V gene data show CDR1 as SNHLY and CDR2 as FYNNEI. The CDR3 bases are TGTGCCAGCAGTGAAGGACTGCCCTCCTACAATGAGCAGTTCTTC. Its protein product is CASSEGLPSYNEQFF.

This sequence joins TRBV5-4 and TRBJ2-5; 7 nucleotides line up with TRBD1. The CDR3 sequence is 13 residues long. CDR1 is SGHNT, CDR2 YYREEE, per germline (reference sequence). Trimming removed 3 bases from V and 4 bases from J; junction bases left unmatched: 3. The CDR3 DNA reads as TGTGCCAGCAGCTCACAGGGGCCAGAGACCCAGTACTTC. The encoded protein is CASSSQGPETQYF.

The J gene is TRBJ2-3, the V gene TRBV4-2, with D unresolved. The CDR3 has 17 amino acids. Trimming removed 0 bases at V and 2 bases at J, with 15 bases between. Germline V gives CDR1 LGHNA, CDR2 YNFKEQ. CDR3 nucleotides: TGTGCCAGCAGCCAAGATAGAGTTGAACCCTTCACAGATACGCAGTATTTT. It yields the protein CASSQDRVEPFTDTQYF.

The genes are TRBV7-9 and TRBJ2-1; 12 bases line up with TRBD1. Germline CDR1 is SEHNR and CDR2 is FQNEAQ (reference sequence). The CDR3 length is 17 residues. Germline trimming cut 3 bases from V and 3 bases from J; bases unmatched to any gene: 6. Here the CDR3 DNA reads TGTGCCAGCAGCTTGAGGGACAGGGGGCTCGGCTACAATGAGCAGTTCTTC. Translation gives CASSLRDRGLGYNEQFF. Full variable domain (outside the CDR3, taken from reference TRBV7-9 and TRBJ2-1): DTGVSQNPRHKITKRGQNVTFRCDPISEHNRLYWYRQTLGQGPEFLTYFQNEAQLEKSRLLSDRFSAERPKGSFSTLEIQRTEQGDSAMYLCASSLRDRGLGYNEQFFGPGTRLTVL.

This rearrangement joins TRBV5-1 to TRBJ1-3, with TRBD1 matching 8 bases. V shed 2 bases, J shed 3 bases, and the junction held 1 base outside the gene matches. The CDR3 length is 14 residues. The germline CDR1 and CDR2 sequences are SGHRS and YFSETQ. CDR3 amino acids: CASSFDRGGNTIYF. CDR3 DNA sequence: TGCGCCAGCAGCTTCGACAGGGGTGGAAACACCATATATTTT.

V usage is TRBV19 and J usage is TRBJ1-2, with 8 bases aligning to TRBD1. The germline V gene has CDR1 LNHDA and CDR2 SQIVND (reference sequence). V trimming: 5 bases; J trimming: 13 bases; junction bases outside the gene matches: 12. The CDR3 loop spans 13 amino acids. CDR3 region: CASSDRDRLLSTF. The CDR3 DNA reads TGTGCCAGTAGTGATCGGGACAGGCTCCTCTCCACCTTC.

The rearrangement uses TRBV3-1 (or the pseudogene TRBV3-2) and TRBJ2-1; 9 nucleotides line up with TRBD2. Germline-derived CDR1 and CDR2 are LGHDT and YNNKEL (reference sequence). Trimming took 4 bases from V and 3 from J; bases not matched to a gene: 7. The CDR3 has 16 amino acids. In nucleotides, the CDR3 is TGTGCCAGCAGCCCGGGGGTTAGCGGGGGCTACAATGAGCAGTTCTTC. Protein product: CASSPGVSGGYNEQFF.

This clone was detected once. The chain joins TRBV15 to TRBJ2-3, with D possibly TRBD1 on 6 matching bases. This CDR3 is 13 amino acids long. Germline CDR1 and CDR2: LNHNV and YYDKDF (reference sequence). V lost 4 bases, J lost 5 bases, and 10 bases lay in between. The CDR3 DNA follows: TGTGCCACCAGCATAAACAGGGAAGATACGCAGTATTTT. It is translated as CATSINREDTQYF.

The chain has TRBV20-1 and TRBJ2-7; 10 nucleotides line up with TRBD1. Per germline, CDR1 DFQATT and CDR2 SNEGSKA (reference sequence). There are 11 residues in the CDR3. J gave up 11 bases and V 6 bases, and 7 bases lay outside the gene matches. CDR3 in amino acids: CSARGQGSKYF. The CDR3 nucleotides read TGCAGTGCCAGGGGACAGGGGAGTAAGTACTTC.